These T cell receptor beta chains were read from a single sample in a study of blood T cell repertoires in COVID-19. Data came from immunoSEQ multiplex PCR; TCRdb stores just in-frame clones and leaves some out. The table lists 200,000 to 250,000 clones, 83% of them singletons. The specimen was peripheral blood. Receptor source: a woman aged 45-65 years with acute or convalescent COVID-19. Both conserved end residues are part of each CDR3. The D gene is left open where the match is weak. Where a row states a size, it is once, few, many or the class of an expanded clone; other rows omit it.

TRBJ2-7,-,TRBV5-6,-,CASTIGPGRSYEQYF,TGTGCCAGCACAATCGGGCCAGGGAGGAGCTACGAGCAGTACTTC
TRBJ1-1,TRBD1,TRBV28,once,CASSLIGTGGIYTEAFF,TGTGCCAGCAGTTTAATAGGGACAGGGGGCATTTACACTGAAGCTTTCTTT
TRBJ1-2,-,TRBV9,-,CASSVGDWGYTF,TGTGCCAGCAGCGTAGGGGACTGGGGCTACACCTTC
TRBJ1-6,TRBD1,TRBV5-4,-,CASSLEQGARNSPLHF,TGTGCCAGCAGCTTGGAACAGGGGGCGAGGAATTCACCCCTCCACTTT
TRBJ1-6,-,TRBV4-1,once,CASSQRVGNSPLHF,TGCGCCAGCAGCCAGAGGGTAGGGAATTCACCCCTCCACTTT
TRBJ1-2,TRBD1,TRBV19,once,CASSSRQGVYGYTF,TGTGCCAGTAGTTCCCGACAGGGGGTATATGGCTACACCTTC
TRBJ2-5,TRBD1,TRBV2,-,CASSPDRGRGRETQYF,TGTGCCAGCAGCCCGGACAGGGGGCGCGGGAGGGAGACCCAGTACTTC
TRBJ1-5,-,TRBV6-5,-,CASSTTLEGDQPQHF,TGTGCCAGCAGTACCACCCTTGAGGGGGATCAGCCCCAGCATTTT
TRBJ2-5,-,TRBV11-3,-,CASSLGLRGQETQYF,TGTGCCAGCAGCTTAGGTCTCAGGGGACAAGAGACCCAGTACTTC
TRBJ2-1,TRBD1,TRBV12-3/TRBV12-4,-,CASGQVVNEQFF,TGTGCCAGCGGACAGGTAGTCAATGAGCAGTTCTTC
TRBJ2-3,-,TRBV5-3,-,CARSPPGVPTDTQYF,TGTGCCAGAAGCCCACCAGGGGTGCCCACAGATACGCAGTATTTT
TRBJ1-5,-,TRBV30,-,CAADRGSNQPQHF,TGTGCCGCGGACCGGGGTAGCAATCAGCCCCAGCATTTT
TRBJ1-2,TRBD1,TRBV7-9,-,CASSPDRGRGENYGYTF,TGTGCCAGCAGCCCTGACAGGGGGCGCGGGGAGAACTATGGCTACACCTTC
TRBJ1-4,TRBD1,TRBV15,-,CATSARTGGYEKLFF,TGTGCCACCAGCGCAAGGACAGGGGGATATGAAAAACTGTTTTTT
TRBJ2-5,TRBD2,TRBV27,-,CASSPRGETQYF,TGTGCCAGCAGTCCGCGGGGGGAGACCCAGTACTTC
TRBJ2-5,-,TRBV24-1,few,CATSDFGSDEAPQETQYF,TGTGCCACCAGTGATTTCGGTTCTGACGAGGCCCCCCAAGAGACCCAGTACTTC
TRBJ2-5,TRBD2,TRBV7-6,-,CASSLPGTSGGRETQYF,TGTGCCAGCAGCTTACCCGGGACTAGCGGGGGGCGAGAGACCCAGTACTTC
TRBJ1-3,-,TRBV7-3,-,CASSLTGAGSGNTIYF,TGTGCCAGCAGCTTAACAGGGGCCGGCTCTGGAAACACCATATATTTT
TRBJ1-1,-,TRBV6-5,-,CASSYRLPNTEAFF,TGTGCCAGCAGTTACCGACTGCCGAACACTGAAGCTTTCTTT
TRBJ1-2,-,TRBV19,-,CASSTSTLYGYTF,TGTGCCAGTAGTACCTCGACTCTCTATGGCTACACCTTC
TRBJ1-2,-,TRBV28,once,CASTPGGNYGYTF,TGTGCCAGCACCCCGGGAGGGAACTATGGCTACACCTTC
TRBJ1-1,TRBD1,TRBV9,-,CASSVATGQGAEAFF,TGTGCCAGCAGCGTAGCTACGGGACAGGGTGCTGAAGCTTTCTTT
TRBJ1-1,-,TRBV14,-,CASSQVPFGGTEAFF,TGTGCCAGCAGCCAAGTACCTTTCGGAGGGACTGAAGCTTTCTTT
TRBJ1-6,TRBD1,TRBV6-4,few,CASSPGQGNSPLHF,TGTGCCAGCAGCCCGGGACAGGGTAATTCACCCCTCCACTTT
TRBJ1-2,-,TRBV2,-,CASTRTPYGYTF,TGTGCCAGCACCAGGACACCCTATGGCTACACCTTC
TRBJ2-3,TRBD2,TRBV5-4,-,CASSSLGGSGSIADTQYF,TGTGCCAGCAGCTCTTTGGGAGGTAGCGGGAGTATCGCAGATACGCAGTATTTT
TRBJ2-2,-,TRBV12-5,once,CASGRTAGGGELFF,TGTGCTAGTGGTCGGACGGCCGGGGGTGGGGAGCTGTTTTTT
TRBJ1-6,TRBD1,TRBV6-2/TRBV6-3,-,CASSYGGSTGGNSPLHF,TGTGCCAGCAGTTACGGGGGTTCCACAGGGGGTAATTCACCCCTCCACTTT
TRBJ2-1,TRBD2,TRBV19,-,CASSQYGNLAGGPGNEQFF,TGTGCCAGTAGTCAATATGGCAACCTAGCGGGAGGGCCGGGGAATGAGCAGTTCTTC
TRBJ2-3,-,TRBV5-8,once,CASRETRRHTDTQYF,TGTGCCAGCAGAGAGACAAGACGGCACACAGATACGCAGTATTTT
TRBJ1-6,-,TRBV4-1,few,CASSQERGISYNSPLHF,TGCGCCAGCAGCCAAGAGAGGGGGATCTCCTATAATTCACCCCTCCACTTT
TRBJ2-2,-,TRBV7-2,-,CASNRPGLVNTGELFF,TGTGCCAGCAACCGCCCGGGACTCGTGAACACCGGGGAGCTGTTTTTT
TRBJ2-2,TRBD2,TRBV5-1,-,CASSLLLAGGNTGELFF,TGCGCCAGCAGCTTACTACTAGCGGGAGGGAACACCGGGGAGCTGTTTTTT
TRBJ1-2,-,TRBV7-9,-,CASSFGGYGYTF,TGTGCCAGCAGCTTCGGGGGGTATGGCTACACCTTC
TRBJ2-5,-,TRBV15,once,CATSRPQLGGETQYF,TGTGCCACCAGCAGGCCCCAGTTGGGCGGGGAGACCCAGTACTTC
TRBJ2-5,-,TRBV4-2,once,CASSLHQRSQETQYF,TGTGCCAGCAGTCTACATCAGCGTTCCCAAGAGACCCAGTACTTC
TRBJ1-2,-,TRBV28,-,CASTTGFRHYGYTF,TGTGCCAGCACGACAGGCTTTCGGCACTATGGCTACACCTTC
TRBJ2-7,TRBD1,TRBV10-3,-,CAVGQGPYEQYF,TGTGCCGTCGGACAGGGGCCTTACGAGCAGTACTTC
TRBJ2-7,-,TRBV2,few,CASSEEGAASYEQYF,TGTGCCAGCAGTGAGGAGGGGGCCGCCTCCTACGAGCAGTACTTC
TRBJ2-2,-,TRBV5-8,-,CASSFAPETDTGELFF,TGTGCCAGCAGCTTCGCTCCGGAGACAGACACCGGGGAGCTGTTTTTT
TRBJ1-1,TRBD1,TRBV5-6,-,CASSKTGGYTEAFF,TGTGCCAGCAGTAAGACAGGGGGTTACACTGAAGCTTTCTTT
TRBJ2-7,-,TRBV27,-,CASKYGSKNYEQYF,TGTGCCAGCAAATATGGCAGTAAAAATTACGAGCAGTACTTC
TRBJ1-6,-,TRBV28,-,CASRNLVSPLHF,TGTGCCAGCAGAAACCTAGTGTCACCCCTCCACTTT
TRBJ1-3,-,TRBV30,-,CAWSVRTPSSGNTIYF,TGTGCCTGGAGTGTACGCACCCCGAGCTCTGGAAACACCATATATTTT
TRBJ1-1,-,TRBV6-6,-,CASSQANTEAFF,TGTGCCAGCAGCCAGGCGAACACTGAAGCTTTCTTT
TRBJ2-1,-,TRBV5-1,once,CASSLDASAREQFF,TGCGCCAGCAGCTTGGATGCTAGCGCGCGTGAGCAGTTCTTC
TRBJ1-2,-,TRBV18,-,CASSPDRRYGYTF,TGTGCCAGCTCTCCAGACAGGCGTTATGGCTACACCTTC
TRBJ2-3,TRBD1,TRBV5-6,-,CASINRDRLTDTQYF,TGTGCCAGCATAAATAGGGACAGACTCACAGATACGCAGTATTTT
TRBJ2-5,TRBD2,TRBV5-8,-,CASSASGTSPETQYF,TGTGCCAGCAGCGCCTCCGGGACTAGCCCCGAGACCCAGTACTTC
TRBJ2-3,TRBD2,TRBV6-5,-,CANRLALSTDTQYF,TGTGCCAACCGACTAGCGCTCAGCACAGATACGCAGTATTTT
TRBJ2-1,TRBD2,TRBV9,-,CASSYSGGANEQFF,TGTGCCAGCAGCTATAGCGGGGGGGCCAATGAGCAGTTCTTC
TRBJ1-2,-,TRBV5-1,-,CASSLNGAGKSYTF,TGCGCCAGCAGCTTGAACGGCGCCGGGAAGAGCTACACCTTC
TRBJ2-7,TRBD1,TRBV27,-,CASSFRQGSYEQYF,TGTGCCAGCAGTTTTCGACAGGGCTCCTACGAGCAGTACTTC
TRBJ2-1,TRBD1,TRBV5-8,-,CASSQRTGKQFF,TGTGCCAGCAGCCAGCGGACAGGGAAGCAGTTCTTC
TRBJ1-6,TRBD1,TRBV5-1,-,CASSLGQGNSPLHF,TGCGCCAGCAGCTTGGGACAGGGGAATTCACCCCTCCACTTT
TRBJ1-3,TRBD1,TRBV18,once,CASSLGQGDTIYF,TGTGCCAGCTCACTTGGACAGGGTGACACCATATATTTT
TRBJ1-5,-,TRBV20-1,-,CSAGDGSNQPQHF,TGCAGTGCTGGTGACGGTAGCAATCAGCCCCAGCATTTT
TRBJ1-5,-,TRBV4-1,-,CASSQDTRLTNNQPQHF,TGCGCCAGCAGCCAAGATACCCGCCTGACTAACAATCAGCCCCAGCATTTT
TRBJ2-6,-,TRBV19,-,CASSSGDSGANVLTF,TGTGCCAGTAGTTCGGGGGATTCTGGGGCCAACGTCCTGACTTTC
TRBJ1-1,TRBD1,TRBV4-1,-,CASSHRGPTEAFF,TGCGCCAGCAGCCACAGGGGGCCCACTGAAGCTTTCTTT